This paragraph reports one T cell receptor (beta chain). Its antigen is still unknown. TCR beta sequencing was performed on blood CD8+ and CD4+ T cells. Isolation of CD8+ and CD4+ T cells was performed negatively, whereas enrichment of TEMRA cells was done by FACS. This specimen comes from a study of CD8 T cells in Susac syndrome. This CDR3 is 14 amino acids long. Trimming cost V 5 bases and J 4 bases, with 13 bases left between them. Germline values: CDR1 SGHTA, CDR2 FQGTGA. Reverse transcription of roughly 0.45 to 1 ug RNA was performed with random hexamers. Amplification of TCR beta CDR3 used immunoSEQ multiplex PCR across 54 Vbeta and 13 Jbeta. TCRdb independently ran MiXCR on the immunoSEQ multiplex PCR reads; one entry per CDR3 protein. The sample has some 100,000 distinct CDR3 sequences, about 92% seen once. Study conclusions and caveats: The relatively small number of individuals in the TCR sequencing and HLA analysis was acknowledged by the study.

The chain joins TRBV7-3 to TRBJ2-3; D may match TRBD1 or TRBD2 (5 bases each). Material for sequencing was CD4+ T cells from PBMCs. The source of this sequence is a human donor with multiple sclerosis. CDR3 loop: CASSLGGIADTQYF. The CDR3, as DNA: TGTGCCAGCAGCCTTGGGGGTATCGCAGATACGCAGTATTTT.